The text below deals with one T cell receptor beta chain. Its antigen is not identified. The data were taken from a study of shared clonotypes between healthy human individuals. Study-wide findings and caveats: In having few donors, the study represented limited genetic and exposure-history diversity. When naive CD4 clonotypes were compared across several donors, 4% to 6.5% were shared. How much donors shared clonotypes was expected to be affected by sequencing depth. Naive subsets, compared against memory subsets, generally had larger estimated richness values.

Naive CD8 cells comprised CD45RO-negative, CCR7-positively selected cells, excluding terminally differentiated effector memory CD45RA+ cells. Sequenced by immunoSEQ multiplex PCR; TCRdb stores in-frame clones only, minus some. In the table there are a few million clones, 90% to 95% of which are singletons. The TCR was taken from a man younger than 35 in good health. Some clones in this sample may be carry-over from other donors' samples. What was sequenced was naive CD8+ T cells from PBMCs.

CDR3 amino acids: CATSSWTGLAVYEQYF. The CDR3 DNA reads as TGTGCCACCAGCAGCTGGACCGGACTAGCGGTTTACGAGCAGTACTTC. This rearrangement joins TRBV15 to TRBJ2-7, with 10 nucleotides matching TRBD2. The CDR3 contains 16 residues. Trimming removed 3 bases from V and 4 bases from J; junction bases left unmatched: 9. The germline gives CDR1 LNHNV, CDR2 YYDKDF (reference sequence).